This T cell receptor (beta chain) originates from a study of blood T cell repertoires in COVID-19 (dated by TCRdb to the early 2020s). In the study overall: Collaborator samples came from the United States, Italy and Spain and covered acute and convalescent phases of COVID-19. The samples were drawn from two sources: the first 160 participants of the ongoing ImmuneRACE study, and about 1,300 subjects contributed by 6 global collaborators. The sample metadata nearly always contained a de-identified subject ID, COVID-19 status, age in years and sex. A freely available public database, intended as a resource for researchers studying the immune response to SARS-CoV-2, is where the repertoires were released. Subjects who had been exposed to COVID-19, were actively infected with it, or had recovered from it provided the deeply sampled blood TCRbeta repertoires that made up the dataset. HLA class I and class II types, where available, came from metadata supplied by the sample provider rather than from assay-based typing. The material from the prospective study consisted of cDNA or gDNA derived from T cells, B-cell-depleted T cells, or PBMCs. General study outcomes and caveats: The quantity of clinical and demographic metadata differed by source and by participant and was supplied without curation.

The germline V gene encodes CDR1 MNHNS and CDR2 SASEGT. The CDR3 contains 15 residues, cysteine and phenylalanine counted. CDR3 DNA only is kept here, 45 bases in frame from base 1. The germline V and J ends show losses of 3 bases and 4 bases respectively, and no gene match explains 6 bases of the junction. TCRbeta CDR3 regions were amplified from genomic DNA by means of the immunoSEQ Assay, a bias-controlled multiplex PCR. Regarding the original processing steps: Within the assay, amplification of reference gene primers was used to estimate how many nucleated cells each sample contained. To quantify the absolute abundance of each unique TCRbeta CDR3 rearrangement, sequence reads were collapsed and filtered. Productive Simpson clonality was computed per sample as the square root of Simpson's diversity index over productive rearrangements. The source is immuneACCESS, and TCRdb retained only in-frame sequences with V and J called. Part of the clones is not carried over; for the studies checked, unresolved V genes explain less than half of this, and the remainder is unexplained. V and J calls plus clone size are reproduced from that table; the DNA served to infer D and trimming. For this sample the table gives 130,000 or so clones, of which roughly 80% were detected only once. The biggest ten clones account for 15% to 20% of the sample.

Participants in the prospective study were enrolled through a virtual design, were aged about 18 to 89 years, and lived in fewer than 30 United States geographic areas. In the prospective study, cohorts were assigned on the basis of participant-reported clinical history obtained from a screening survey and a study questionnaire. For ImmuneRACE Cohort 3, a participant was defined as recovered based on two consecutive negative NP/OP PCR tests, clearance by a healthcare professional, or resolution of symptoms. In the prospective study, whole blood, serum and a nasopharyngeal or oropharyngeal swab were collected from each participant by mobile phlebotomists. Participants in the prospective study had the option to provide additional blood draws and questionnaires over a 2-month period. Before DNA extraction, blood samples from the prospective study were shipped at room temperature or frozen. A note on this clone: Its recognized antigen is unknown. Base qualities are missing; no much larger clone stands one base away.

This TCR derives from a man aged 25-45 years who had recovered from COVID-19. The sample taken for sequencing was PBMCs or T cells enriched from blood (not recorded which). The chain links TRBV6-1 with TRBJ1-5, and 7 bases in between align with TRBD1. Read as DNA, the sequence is TGTGCCAGCAGTGATCAAGACAGGGCTAATCAGCCCCAGCATTTT. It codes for CASSDQDRANQPQHF.